The clone carrying this T cell receptor (beta chain) occurred a few times. Antigen: not known. This entry belongs to a study of graft-versus-host responses after intestinal transplantation. The ends were cut back, 4 bases at V and 0 bases at J, with 19 bases in the middle. The germline V gene encodes CDR1 SGHTA and CDR2 FQGNSA. This CDR3 region has 18 residues. Sequencing used immunoSEQ multiplex PCR; TCRdb keeps in-frame clones, though not all of them. Among approximately 75,000 clones listed, 85% to 90% were seen once. Points from the study as a whole: Peak levels of circulating GvH clones tracked with early post-transplant HvG declines. Among recipient marrow samples, GvH clones were found; some appeared first in ileum or blood. Individuals who had graft-donor T cell macrochimerism had allografts that showed high graft-versus-host to host-versus-graft clonal ratios.

Sample: unstimulated CD8+ T cells sorted from spleen or lymph node cells, taken before transplant. The rearrangement links TRBV7-2 to TRBJ1-3; D unclear. The receptor comes from a human donor who was the organ donor for an intestinal transplant. CDR3 protein: CASSYRVTKGFSGNTIYF. CDR3 sequence (DNA): TGTGCCAGCAGCTACCGGGTCACCAAAGGATTCTCTGGAAACACCATATATTTT.